The following is a T cell receptor beta chain sequence with its context. The CDR3 totals 15 residues. Trimming removed 6 bases from V and 7 bases from J; junction bases left unmatched: 7. Germline CDR1 is SGHNT and CDR2 is YENEEA. The data derive from a study of CD8 T cells in Susac syndrome. Reverse transcription of roughly 0.45 to 1 ug RNA was carried out with random hexamers. A single record per CDR3 protein comes from TCRdb applying MiXCR to the immunoSEQ multiplex PCR reads. The repertoire holds a few hundred thousand distinct CDR3 sequences, 80% to 95% seen once, with less than 0.15% in the top ten.

This TCR was sampled from a human donor with multiple sclerosis. The sequencing sample was made of CD8+ T cells from PBMCs. The chain combines TRBV11-3 with TRBJ1-6, with TRBD1 identical over 9 bases. This CDR3 reads CASRGDRAANSPLHF. Written as DNA, the CDR3 is TGTGCCAGCAGAGGGGACAGGGCGGCGAATTCACCCCTCCACTTT.